The 9 T cell receptor beta chains below come from one sample, sequenced in a study of technical replicates of blood from a few donors. The table came from immunoSEQ multiplex PCR; TCRdb's copy has only in-frame clones and leaves some out. The sample lists tens of thousands of clones; under 95% were seen once. The sample taken for sequencing was T cells isolated from PBMCs. These receptors were collected from a human donor in good health.

The V call is TRBV11-3, the J call TRBJ1-2; a weak D match, TRBD1 (6 bases). Trimming took off 2 bases at V and 2 bases at J, with 12 bases between the two ends. CDR1 is SGHNT and CDR2 is YENEEA in the germline V gene. The CDR3 extends over 15 amino acids. The CDR3 reads CASSLRGGANYGYTF. CDR3 bases: TGTGCCAGCAGCTTACGGGGGGGGGCAAACTATGGCTACACCTTC. Together with reference TRBV11-3 and TRBJ1-2, the CDR3 gives the full variable domain: EAGVVQSPRYKIIEKKQPVAFWCNPISGHNTLYWYLQNLGQGPELLIRYENEEAVDDSQLPKDRFSAERLKGVDSTLKIQPAELGDSAVYLCASSLRGGANYGYTFGSGTRLTVV.

This clone occurred once. CDR3 sequence (DNA): TGCGCCAGCAGCTTGCGCCCGGGACAGGGTTTCGGGGAGCTGTTTTTT. Its protein is CASSLRPGQGFGELFF. This chain links TRBV5-1 with TRBJ2-2; the match to TRBD1 covers 9 bases. This CDR3 comprises 16 residues. Germline V gene data show CDR1 as SGHRS and CDR2 as YFSETQ. V lost 1 base, J lost 7 bases, and 8 bases stayed unmatched.

The chain links TRBV5-4 to TRBJ2-2, with D possibly TRBD2 on 5 matching bases. The germline CDR1 and CDR2 sequences are SGHNT and YYREEE (reference sequence). Deletions cut 1 base from V and 1 base from J, with 5 bases between. The CDR3 is 14 amino acids. The CDR3 coding sequence is TGTGCCAGCAGCTTGCGGGGGAACACCGGGGAGCTGTTTTTT. Encoded protein: CASSLRGNTGELFF.

The J gene is TRBJ1-6, the V gene TRBV5-1; D may be TRBD1 (5 bases). The germline V gene encodes CDR1 SGHRS and CDR2 YFSETQ. The CDR3 sequence is 16 residues long. The ends were cut back, 0 bases at V and 5 bases at J, with 12 bases in the middle. The CDR3 coding sequence is TGCGCCAGCAGCTTGGACCCAGGGAGGGATAATTCACCCCTCCACTTT. Encoded protein: CASSLDPGRDNSPLHF.

The genes are TRBV7-5 and TRBJ2-5; the table names TRBD1, a call not compared with the DNA. TRBV7-5 is a pseudogene. This CDR3 contains 16 residues. The CDR3 DNA is TGTGTCAGAAGCTATTTAACAGGGGCGAACAATGGGACCCAGTACTTC. This translates into CVRSYLTGANNGTQYF.

The chain carries TRBV5-6 and TRBJ2-7; TRBD1 might be the D (5 bases). The V and J ends lost 4 bases and 1 base respectively, with 15 bases between them. CDR1 is SGHDT, CDR2 YYEEEE, per germline. CDR3 length: 15 residues. The CDR3 loop reads CASSPPWTTSYEQYF. The CDR3 DNA is TGTGCCAGCAGCCCGCCATGGACAACTTCCTACGAGCAGTACTTC.

A single count supports this clone. The rearrangement joins TRBV5-1 to TRBJ2-3, with 10 bases lining up with TRBD2. Germline V gives CDR1 SGHRS, CDR2 YFSETQ. CDR3 length: 15 residues. V dropped 2 bases and J dropped 4; count of bases not matched to a gene: 4. The CDR3 spells CASSLAGGPSDTQYF. CDR3 in DNA: TGCGCCAGCAGCTTAGCGGGAGGGCCATCAGATACGCAGTATTTT.

J is TRBJ2-5 and V is TRBV9; 11 nucleotides align to TRBD2. The V gene's germline CDR1 is SGDLS and CDR2 YYNGEE. V lost 0 bases to trimming and J lost 1 base; unmatched junction nucleotides: 5. The CDR3 sequence is 17 residues long. The CDR3 sequence: CASSVALLAGGQETQYF. For the CDR3, the DNA is TGTGCCAGCAGCGTAGCTCTCCTAGCGGGGGGCCAAGAGACCCAGTACTTC.

The chain recombines TRBV6-1 with TRBJ1-2; TRBD1 is a possible D gene (5 bases). There are 11 residues in the CDR3. The ends were cut back, 7 bases at V and 9 bases at J, with 12 bases in the middle. Per the germline V gene, CDR1 is MNHNS and CDR2 is SASEGT. This CDR3 reads CASTGGHRYTF. For the CDR3, the DNA is TGTGCCAGCACGGGTGGACATCGCTACACCTTC.